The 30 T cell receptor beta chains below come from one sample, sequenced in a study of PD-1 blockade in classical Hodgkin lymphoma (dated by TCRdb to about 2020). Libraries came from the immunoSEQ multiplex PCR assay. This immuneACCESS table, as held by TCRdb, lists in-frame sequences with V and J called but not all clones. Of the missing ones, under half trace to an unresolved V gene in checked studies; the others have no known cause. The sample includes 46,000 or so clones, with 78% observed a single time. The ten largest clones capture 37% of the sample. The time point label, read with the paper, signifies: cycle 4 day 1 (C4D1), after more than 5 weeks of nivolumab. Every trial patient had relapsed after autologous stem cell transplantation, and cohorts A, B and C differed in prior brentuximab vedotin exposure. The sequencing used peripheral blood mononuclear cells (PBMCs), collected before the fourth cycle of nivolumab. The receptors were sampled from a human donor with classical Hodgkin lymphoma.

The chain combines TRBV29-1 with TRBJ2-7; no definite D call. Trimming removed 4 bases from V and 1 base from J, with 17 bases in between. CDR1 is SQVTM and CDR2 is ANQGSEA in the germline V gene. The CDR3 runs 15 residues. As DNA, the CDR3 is TGCAGCGTTGTGAAGACGTTGTCAGCTTCCTACGAGCAGTACTTC. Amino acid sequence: CSVVKTLSASYEQYF.

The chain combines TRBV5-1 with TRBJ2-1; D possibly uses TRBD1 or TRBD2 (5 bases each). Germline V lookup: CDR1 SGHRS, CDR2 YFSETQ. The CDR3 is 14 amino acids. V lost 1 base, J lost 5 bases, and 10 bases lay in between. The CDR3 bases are TGCGCCAGCAGCTTGATGGGGGTGAACAATGAGCAGTTCTTC. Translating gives CASSLMGVNNEQFF.

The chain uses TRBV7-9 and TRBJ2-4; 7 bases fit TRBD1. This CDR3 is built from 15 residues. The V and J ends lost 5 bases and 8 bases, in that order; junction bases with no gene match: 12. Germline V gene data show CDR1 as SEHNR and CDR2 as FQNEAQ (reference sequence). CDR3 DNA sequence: TGTGCCAGCAGCGAAGGCAAACAGGGGTATGACATTCAGTACTTC. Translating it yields CASSEGKQGYDIQYF.

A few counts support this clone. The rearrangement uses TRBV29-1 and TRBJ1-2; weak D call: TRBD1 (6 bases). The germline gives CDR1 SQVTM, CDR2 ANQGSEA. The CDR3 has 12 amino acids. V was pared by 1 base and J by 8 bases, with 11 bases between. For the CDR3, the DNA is TGCAGCGTTGAAGCAGGTGGGGGCGGCTACACCTTC. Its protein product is CSVEAGGGGYTF.

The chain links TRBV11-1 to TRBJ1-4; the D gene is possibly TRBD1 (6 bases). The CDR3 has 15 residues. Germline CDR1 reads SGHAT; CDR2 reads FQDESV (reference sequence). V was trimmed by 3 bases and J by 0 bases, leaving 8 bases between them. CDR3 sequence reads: CASSLDSATNEKLFF. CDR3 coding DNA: TGTGCCAGCAGCTTGGACAGTGCAACTAATGAAAAACTGTTTTTT. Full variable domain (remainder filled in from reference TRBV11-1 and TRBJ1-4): EAEVAQSPRYKITEKSQAVAFWCDPISGHATLYWYRQILGQGPELLVQFQDESVVDDSQLPKDRFSAERLKGVDSTLKIQPAELGDSAMYLCASSLDSATNEKLFFGSGTQLSVL.

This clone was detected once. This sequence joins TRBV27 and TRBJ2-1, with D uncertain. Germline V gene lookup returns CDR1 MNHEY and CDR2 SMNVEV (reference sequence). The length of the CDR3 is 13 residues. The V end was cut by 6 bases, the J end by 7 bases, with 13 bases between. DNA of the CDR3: TGTGCCAGCAGCTCTGCGTTAGGGAATGAGCAGTTCTTC. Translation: CASSSALGNEQFF.

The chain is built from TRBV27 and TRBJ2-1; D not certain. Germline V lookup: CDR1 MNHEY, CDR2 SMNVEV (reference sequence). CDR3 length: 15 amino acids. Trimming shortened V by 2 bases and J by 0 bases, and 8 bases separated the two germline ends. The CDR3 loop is CASSLGRSSYNEQFF. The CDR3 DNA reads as TGTGCCAGCAGTTTAGGCAGGAGCTCCTACAATGAGCAGTTCTTC.

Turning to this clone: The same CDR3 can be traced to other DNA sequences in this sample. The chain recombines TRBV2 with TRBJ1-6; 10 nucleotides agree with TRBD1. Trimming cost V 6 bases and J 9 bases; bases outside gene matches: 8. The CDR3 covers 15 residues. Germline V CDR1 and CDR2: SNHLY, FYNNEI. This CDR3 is CASSDVGQGGSPLHF. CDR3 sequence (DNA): TGTGCCAGCAGCGACGTCGGACAGGGGGGTTCACCCCTCCACTTT.

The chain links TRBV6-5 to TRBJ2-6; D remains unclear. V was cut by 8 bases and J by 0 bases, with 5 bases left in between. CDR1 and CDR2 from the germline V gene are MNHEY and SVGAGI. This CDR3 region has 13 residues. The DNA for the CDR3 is TGTGCCAGCGTCGACTCTGGGGCCAACGTCCTGACTTTC. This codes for CASVDSGANVLTF.

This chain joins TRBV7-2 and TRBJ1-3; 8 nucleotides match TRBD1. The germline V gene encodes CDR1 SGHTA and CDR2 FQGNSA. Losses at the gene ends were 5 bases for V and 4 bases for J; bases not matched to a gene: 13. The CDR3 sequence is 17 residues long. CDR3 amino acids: CASSAAQGARSGNTIYF. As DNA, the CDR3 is TGTGCCAGCAGCGCAGCTCAGGGGGCACGCTCCGGAAACACCATATATTTT.

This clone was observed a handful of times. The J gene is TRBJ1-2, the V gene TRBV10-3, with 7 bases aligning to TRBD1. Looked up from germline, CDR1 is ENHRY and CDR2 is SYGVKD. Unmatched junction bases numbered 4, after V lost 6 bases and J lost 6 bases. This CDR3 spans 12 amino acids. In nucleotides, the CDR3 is TGTGCCATCAGCGCTGGACAGGATGGCTACACCTTC. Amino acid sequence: CAISAGQDGYTF.

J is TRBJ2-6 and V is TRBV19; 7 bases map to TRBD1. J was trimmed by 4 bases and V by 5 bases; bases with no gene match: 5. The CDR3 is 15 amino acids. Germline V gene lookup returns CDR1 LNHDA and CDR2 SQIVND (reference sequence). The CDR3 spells CASSQTGAGANVLTF. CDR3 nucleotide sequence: TGTGCCAGTAGTCAAACAGGGGCCGGGGCCAACGTCCTGACTTTC.

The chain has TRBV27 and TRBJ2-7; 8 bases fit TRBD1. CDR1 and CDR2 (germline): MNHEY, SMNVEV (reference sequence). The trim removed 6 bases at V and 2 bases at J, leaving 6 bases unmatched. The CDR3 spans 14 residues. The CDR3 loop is CASRPGTGAYEQYF. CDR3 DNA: TGTGCCAGCAGACCCGGGACAGGTGCCTACGAGCAGTACTTC.

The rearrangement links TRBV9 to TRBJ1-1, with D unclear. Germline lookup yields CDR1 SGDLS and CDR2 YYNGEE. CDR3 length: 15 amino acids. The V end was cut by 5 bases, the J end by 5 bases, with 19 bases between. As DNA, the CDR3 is TGTGCCAGCAGTGGGGAGGGTGTACTGGGGACTGAAGCTTTCTTT. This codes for CASSGEGVLGTEAFF.

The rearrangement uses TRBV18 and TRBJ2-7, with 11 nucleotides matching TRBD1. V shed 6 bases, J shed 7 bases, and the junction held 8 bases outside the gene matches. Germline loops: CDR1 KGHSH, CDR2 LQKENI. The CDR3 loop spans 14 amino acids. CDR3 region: CASSPRDRGLEQYF. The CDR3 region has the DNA TGTGCCAGCTCTCCCCGGGACAGGGGGTTAGAGCAGTACTTC.

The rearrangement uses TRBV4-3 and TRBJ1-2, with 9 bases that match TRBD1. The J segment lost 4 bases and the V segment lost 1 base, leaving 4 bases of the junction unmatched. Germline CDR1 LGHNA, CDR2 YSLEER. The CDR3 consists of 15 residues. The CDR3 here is CASSQGQGGPYGYTF. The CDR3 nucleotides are TGCGCCAGCAGCCAAGGACAGGGGGGACCCTATGGCTACACCTTC.

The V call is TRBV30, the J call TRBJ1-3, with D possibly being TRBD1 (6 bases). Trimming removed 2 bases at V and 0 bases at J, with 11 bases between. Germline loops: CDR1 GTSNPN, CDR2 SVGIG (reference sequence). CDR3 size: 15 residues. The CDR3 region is CAWSTGPNSGNTIYF. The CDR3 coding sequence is TGTGCCTGGAGTACAGGGCCAAACTCTGGAAACACCATATATTTT.

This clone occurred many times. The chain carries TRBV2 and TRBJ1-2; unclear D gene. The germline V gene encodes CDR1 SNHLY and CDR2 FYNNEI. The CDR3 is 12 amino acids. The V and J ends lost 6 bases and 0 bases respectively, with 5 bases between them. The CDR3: CASRNTNYGYTF. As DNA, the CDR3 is TGTGCCAGCAGGAACACTAACTATGGCTACACCTTC.

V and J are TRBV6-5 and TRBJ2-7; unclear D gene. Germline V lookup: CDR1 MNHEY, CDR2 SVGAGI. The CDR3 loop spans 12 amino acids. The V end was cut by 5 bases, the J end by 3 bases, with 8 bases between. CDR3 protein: CASSATHYEQYF. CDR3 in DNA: TGTGCCAGCAGTGCGACCCACTACGAGCAGTACTTC.

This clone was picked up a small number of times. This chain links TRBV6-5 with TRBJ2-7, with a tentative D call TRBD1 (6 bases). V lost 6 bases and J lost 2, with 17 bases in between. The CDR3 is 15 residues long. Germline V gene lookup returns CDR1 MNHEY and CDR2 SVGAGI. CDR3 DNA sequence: TGTGCCAGCAGCCGACCGACAGGAACGACCTACGAGCAGTACTTC. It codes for CASSRPTGTTYEQYF.

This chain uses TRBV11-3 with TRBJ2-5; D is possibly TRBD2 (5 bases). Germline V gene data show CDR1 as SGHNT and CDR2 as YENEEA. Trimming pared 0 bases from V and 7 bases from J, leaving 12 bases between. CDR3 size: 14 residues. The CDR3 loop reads CASSLDPSLGTQYF. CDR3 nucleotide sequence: TGTGCCAGCAGCTTAGATCCTAGCCTTGGGACCCAGTACTTC.

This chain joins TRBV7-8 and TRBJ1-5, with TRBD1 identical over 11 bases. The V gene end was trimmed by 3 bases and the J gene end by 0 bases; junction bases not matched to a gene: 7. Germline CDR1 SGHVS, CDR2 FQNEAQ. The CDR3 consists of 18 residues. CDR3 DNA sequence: TGTGCCAGCAGCTTTTGGGACAGGGGGACGTTTAGCAATCAGCCCCAGCATTTT. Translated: CASSFWDRGTFSNQPQHF.

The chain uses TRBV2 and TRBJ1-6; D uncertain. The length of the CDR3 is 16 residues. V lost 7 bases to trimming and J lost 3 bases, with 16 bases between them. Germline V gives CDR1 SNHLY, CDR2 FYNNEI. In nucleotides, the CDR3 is TGTGCCAGCAAAGAGAGGGTAGTTTACTATAATTCACCCCTCCACTTT. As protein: CASKERVVYYNSPLHF.

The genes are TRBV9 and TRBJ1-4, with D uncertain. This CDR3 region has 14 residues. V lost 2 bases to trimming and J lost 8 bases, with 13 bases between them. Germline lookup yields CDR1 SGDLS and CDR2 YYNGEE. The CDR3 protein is CASSVDGLGEKLFF. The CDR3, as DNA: TGTGCCAGCAGCGTGGATGGGCTAGGGGAAAAACTGTTTTTT.

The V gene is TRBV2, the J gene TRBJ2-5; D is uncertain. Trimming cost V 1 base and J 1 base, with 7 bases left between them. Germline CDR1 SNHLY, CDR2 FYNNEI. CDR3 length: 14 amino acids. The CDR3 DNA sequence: TGTGCCAGCAGTGAAGACTATCTCCAAGAGACCCAGTACTTC. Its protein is CASSEDYLQETQYF. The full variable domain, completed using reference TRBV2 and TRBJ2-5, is EPEVTQTPSHQVTQMGQEVILRCVPISNHLYFYWYRQILGQKVEFLVSFYNNEISEKSEIFDDQFSVERPDGSNFTLKIRSTKLEDSAMYFCASSEDYLQETQYFGPGTRLLVL.

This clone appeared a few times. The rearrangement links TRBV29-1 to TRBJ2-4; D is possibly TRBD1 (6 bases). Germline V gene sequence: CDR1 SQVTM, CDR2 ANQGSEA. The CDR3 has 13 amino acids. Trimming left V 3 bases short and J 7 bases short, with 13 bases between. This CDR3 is CSVESSGENIQYF. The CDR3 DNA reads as TGCAGCGTTGAGTCGTCAGGGGAGAACATTCAGTACTTC.

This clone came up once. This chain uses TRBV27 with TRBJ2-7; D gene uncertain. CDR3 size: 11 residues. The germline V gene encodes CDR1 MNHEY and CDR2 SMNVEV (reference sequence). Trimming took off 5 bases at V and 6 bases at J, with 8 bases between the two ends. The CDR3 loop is CASSTRFEQYF. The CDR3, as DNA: TGTGCCAGCAGTACTCGGTTCGAGCAGTACTTC.

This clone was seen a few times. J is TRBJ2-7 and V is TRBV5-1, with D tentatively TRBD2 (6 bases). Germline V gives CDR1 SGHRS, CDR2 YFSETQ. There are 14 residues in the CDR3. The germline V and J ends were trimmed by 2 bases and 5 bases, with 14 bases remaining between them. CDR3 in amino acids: CASSFSGEGNEQYF. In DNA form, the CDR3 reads TGCGCCAGCAGCTTCTCGGGGGAAGGAAACGAGCAGTACTTC. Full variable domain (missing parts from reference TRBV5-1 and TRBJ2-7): KAGVTQTPRYLIKTRGQQVTLSCSPISGHRSVSWYQQTPGQGLQFLFEYFSETQRNKGNFPGRFSGRQFSNSRSEMNVSTLELGDSALYLCASSFSGEGNEQYFGPGTRLTVT.

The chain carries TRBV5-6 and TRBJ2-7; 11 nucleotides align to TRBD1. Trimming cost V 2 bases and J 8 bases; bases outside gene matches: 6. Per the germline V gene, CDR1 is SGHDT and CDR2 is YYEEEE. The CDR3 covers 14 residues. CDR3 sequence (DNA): TGTGCCAGCAGCTTTGGGGGACAGGGGGGTAAGCAGTACTTC. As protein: CASSFGGQGGKQYF.

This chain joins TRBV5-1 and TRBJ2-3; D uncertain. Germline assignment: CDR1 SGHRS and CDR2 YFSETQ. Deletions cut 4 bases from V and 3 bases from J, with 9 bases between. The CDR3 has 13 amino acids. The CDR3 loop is CASSLDLTDTQYF. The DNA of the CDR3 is TGCGCCAGCAGCCTTGATCTAACAGATACGCAGTATTTT.